This TCR beta chain appears in the sequencing data of a study of cytomegalovirus exposure and HLA in healthy donors. General study points: No immune exposure information besides CMV serostatus was available. According to a later analysis, most TCR beta chains associated with CMV appeared HLA-restricted. Later analysis showed TCR association rates varying by HLA locus, highest for DRB1 and lowest for HLA-C. A later analysis associated 16,000 or so TCR beta sequences with HLA alleles at a 0.05 false discovery rate.

Comment on this clone: The antigen remains unidentified.

This PCR relied on a set of 60 Vbeta primers and 13 Jbeta primers. TCRdb's table, derived via immunoSEQ multiplex PCR, lists solely in-frame clones and lacks some. The data hold around 160,000 clones, with 80% to 85% observed a single time. The CDR3 length is 15 residues. CDR1 is LNHDA and CDR2 is SQIVND in the germline V gene (reference sequence). The V segment lost 3 bases and the J segment 2 bases; nucleotides outside the gene matches: 3. This chain joins TRBV19 and TRBJ1-4, with 7 bases that match TRBD1. This TCR came from a human donor in good health. Sequenced input: PBMCs. The CDR3 reads CASSIEGATNEKLFF. CDR3 DNA sequence: TGTGCCAGTAGTATCGAGGGGGCCACTAATGAAAAACTGTTTTTT.